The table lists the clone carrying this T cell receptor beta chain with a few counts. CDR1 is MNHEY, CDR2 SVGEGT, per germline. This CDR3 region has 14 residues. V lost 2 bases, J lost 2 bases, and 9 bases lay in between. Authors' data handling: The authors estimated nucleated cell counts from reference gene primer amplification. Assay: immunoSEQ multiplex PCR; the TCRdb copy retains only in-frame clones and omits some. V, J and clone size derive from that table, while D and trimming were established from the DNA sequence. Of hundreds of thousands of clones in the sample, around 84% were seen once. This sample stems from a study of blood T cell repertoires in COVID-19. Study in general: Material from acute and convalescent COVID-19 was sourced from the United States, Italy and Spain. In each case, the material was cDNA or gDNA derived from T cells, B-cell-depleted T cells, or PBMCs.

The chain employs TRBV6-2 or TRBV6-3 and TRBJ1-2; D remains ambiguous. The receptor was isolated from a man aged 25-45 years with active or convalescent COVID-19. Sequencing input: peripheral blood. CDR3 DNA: TGTGCCAGCAGTTACGCCACTCAAAACTATGGCTACACCTTC. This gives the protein CASSYATQNYGYTF.